The clone carrying this T cell receptor beta chain was recorded at least ten times. What it binds is unknown. A junction end diverges from the germline sequence, so it may reflect a read error. This entry belongs to a study of Graves' ophthalmopathy and Graves' hyperthyroidism. The TCR beta CDR3 regions underwent amplification from RNA transcripts. RT-PCR was first run with HTBI primers, then multiplex PCR in a second round. TCRdb independently ran MiXCR on the multiplex PCR reads; one entry per CDR3 protein. The table has 580,000 or so distinct CDR3 sequences, roughly 39% seen once; the top ten hold about 4.2%. General observations from the study: Ophthalmopathy progression prediction by the model yielded a sensitivity of 60% to 71% and a specificity of just over 72%. For separating ophthalmopathy from stable hyperthyroidism, a 13-signature model gave over 85% sensitivity and about 80% specificity. Most expanded clonotypes from thyroid (those above 0.001 frequency) were also found in blood.

The CDR3 covers 16 residues. Germline V CDR1 and CDR2: ENHRY, SYGVKD. Diagnosis was based on clinical symptoms, serum thyroxine, TRAb, thyroid ultrasound and orbital computed tomography. The sequence was collected from an adult man with Graves' hyperthyroidism. Material: peripheral blood or thyroid tissue (not recorded which). The V and J genes are TRBV10-3 and TRBJ2-7; 10 nucleotides match TRBD1. The CDR3 nucleotides are TGTGCCAGCAGTGCCATCGTCGGGACAGGGGAAGGCGAGCAGTACTTC. As protein: CASSAIVGTGEGEQYF.